This T cell receptor (beta chain) was recovered during a study of blood T cell repertoires in COVID-19. The method was immunoSEQ multiplex PCR; TCRdb's version includes in-frame clones alone and lacks a portion of them. The data show fewer than 200,000 clones, around 83% seen once. The TCR was taken from a woman aged 55-69 years with acute or convalescent COVID-19. Sequencing used peripheral blood.

The CDR3 region has the DNA TGTGCCAGTAGTATACCGTGGGACTTCTATGGCTACACCTTC. Its translation is CASSIPWDFYGYTF. This rearrangement joins TRBV19 to TRBJ1-2, with D tentatively TRBD1 (5 bases). Germline assignment: CDR1 LNHDA and CDR2 SQIVND (reference sequence). V was shortened by 2 bases and J by 4 bases, with 11 bases between the two germline ends. The CDR3 has 14 amino acids.